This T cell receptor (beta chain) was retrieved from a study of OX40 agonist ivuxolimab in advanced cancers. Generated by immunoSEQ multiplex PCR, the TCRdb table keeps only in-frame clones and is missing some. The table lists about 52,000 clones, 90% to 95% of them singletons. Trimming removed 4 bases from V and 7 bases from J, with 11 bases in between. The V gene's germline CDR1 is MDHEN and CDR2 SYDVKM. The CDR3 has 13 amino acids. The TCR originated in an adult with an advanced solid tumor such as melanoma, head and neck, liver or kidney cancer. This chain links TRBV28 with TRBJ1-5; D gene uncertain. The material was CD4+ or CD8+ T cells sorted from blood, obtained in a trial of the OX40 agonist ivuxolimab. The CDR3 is CASSSPRVQPQHF. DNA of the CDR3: TGTGCCAGCAGTTCCCCTAGGGTCCAGCCCCAGCATTTT.